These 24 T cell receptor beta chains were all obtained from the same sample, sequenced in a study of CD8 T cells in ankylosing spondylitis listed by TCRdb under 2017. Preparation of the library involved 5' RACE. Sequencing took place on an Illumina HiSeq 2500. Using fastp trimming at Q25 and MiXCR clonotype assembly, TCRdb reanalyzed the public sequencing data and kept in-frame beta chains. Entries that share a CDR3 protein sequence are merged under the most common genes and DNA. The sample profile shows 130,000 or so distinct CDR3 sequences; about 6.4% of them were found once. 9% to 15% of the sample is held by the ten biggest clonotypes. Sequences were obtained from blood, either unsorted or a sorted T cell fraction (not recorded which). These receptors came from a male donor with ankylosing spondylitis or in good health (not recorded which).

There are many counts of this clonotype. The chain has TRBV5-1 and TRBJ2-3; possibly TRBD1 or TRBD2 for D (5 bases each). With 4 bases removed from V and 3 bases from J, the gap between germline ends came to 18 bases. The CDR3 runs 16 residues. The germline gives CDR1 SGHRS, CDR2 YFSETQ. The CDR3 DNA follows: TGCGCCAGCAGCCCTCCCAGGGACGTAGCAACAGATACGCAGTATTTT. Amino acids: CASSPPRDVATDTQYF. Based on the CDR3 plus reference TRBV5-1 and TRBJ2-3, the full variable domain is KAGVTQTPRYLIKTRGQQVTLSCSPISGHRSVSWYQQTPGQGLQFLFEYFSETQRNKGNFPGRFSGRQFSNSRSEMNVSTLELGDSALYLCASSPPRDVATDTQYFGPGTRLTVL.

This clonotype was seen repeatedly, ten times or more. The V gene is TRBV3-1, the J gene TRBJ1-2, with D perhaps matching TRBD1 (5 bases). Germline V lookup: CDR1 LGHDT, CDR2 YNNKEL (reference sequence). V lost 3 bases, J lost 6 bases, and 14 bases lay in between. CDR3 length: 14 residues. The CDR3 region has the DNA TGTGCCAGCAGCCACAGGCGCGGGACGGATGGCTACACCTTC. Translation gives CASSHRRGTDGYTF.

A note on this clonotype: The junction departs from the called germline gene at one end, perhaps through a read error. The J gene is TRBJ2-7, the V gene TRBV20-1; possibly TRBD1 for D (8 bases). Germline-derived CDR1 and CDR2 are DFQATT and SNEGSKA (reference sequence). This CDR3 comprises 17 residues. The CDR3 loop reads CCARAWGRGQVQPRQYF. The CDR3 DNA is TGCTGTGCTAGAGCCTGGGGGAGGGGACAGGTCCAACCTCGCCAGTACTTC.

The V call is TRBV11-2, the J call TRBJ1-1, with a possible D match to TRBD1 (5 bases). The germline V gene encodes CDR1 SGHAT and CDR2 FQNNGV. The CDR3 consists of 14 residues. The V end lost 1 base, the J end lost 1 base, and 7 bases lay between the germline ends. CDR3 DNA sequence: TGTGCCAGCAGCTTAGGGGACCAGAACACTGAAGCTTTCTTT. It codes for CASSLGDQNTEAFF.

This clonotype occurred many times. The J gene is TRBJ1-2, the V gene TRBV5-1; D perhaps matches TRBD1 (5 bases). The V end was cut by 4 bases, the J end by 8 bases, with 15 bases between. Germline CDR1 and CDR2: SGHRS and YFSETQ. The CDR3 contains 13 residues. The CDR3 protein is CASSPGAGDGYTF. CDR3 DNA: TGCGCCAGCAGCCCGGGTGCGGGGGACGGCTACACCTTC.

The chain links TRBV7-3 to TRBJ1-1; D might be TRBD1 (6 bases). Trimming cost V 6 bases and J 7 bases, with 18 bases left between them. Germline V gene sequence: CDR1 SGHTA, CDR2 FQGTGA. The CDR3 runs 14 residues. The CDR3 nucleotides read TGTGCCAGCAGAATTAAGGGGGGAATAGGTGAAGCTTTCTTT. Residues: CASRIKGGIGEAFF.

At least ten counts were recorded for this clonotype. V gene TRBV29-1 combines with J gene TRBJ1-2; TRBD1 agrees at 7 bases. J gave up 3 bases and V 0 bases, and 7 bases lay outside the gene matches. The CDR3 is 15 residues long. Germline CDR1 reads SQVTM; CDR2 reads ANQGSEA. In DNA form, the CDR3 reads TGCAGCGTTGAAGATATGAACAGGGGAGACTATGGCTACACCTTC. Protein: CSVEDMNRGDYGYTF.

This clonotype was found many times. The CDR3 nucleotides are TGTGCCAGCAGCTTAGCTAGCGGGAGAATCAACAATGAGCAGTTCTTC. It encodes CASSLASGRINNEQFF. The gene calls are TRBV7-2 and TRBJ2-1; 9 bases map to TRBD2. Trimming took 0 bases from V and 5 from J; bases not matched to a gene: 5. The CDR3 has 16 amino acids. CDR1 and CDR2 (germline): SGHTA, FQGNSA.

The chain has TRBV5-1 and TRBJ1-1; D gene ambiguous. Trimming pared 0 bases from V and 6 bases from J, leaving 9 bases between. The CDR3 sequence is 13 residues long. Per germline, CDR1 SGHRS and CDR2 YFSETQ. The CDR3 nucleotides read TGCGCCAGCAGCTTGGCTTCAGGACCTGAAGCTTTCTTT. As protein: CASSLASGPEAFF.

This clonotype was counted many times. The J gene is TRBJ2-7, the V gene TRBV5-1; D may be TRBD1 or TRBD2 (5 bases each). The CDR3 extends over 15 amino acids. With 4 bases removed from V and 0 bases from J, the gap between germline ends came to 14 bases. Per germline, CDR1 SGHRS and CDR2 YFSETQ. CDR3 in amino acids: CASSPHRDRSYEQYF. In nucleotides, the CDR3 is TGCGCCAGCAGCCCACATAGGGACCGCTCCTACGAGCAGTACTTC. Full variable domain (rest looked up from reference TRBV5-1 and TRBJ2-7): KAGVTQTPRYLIKTRGQQVTLSCSPISGHRSVSWYQQTPGQGLQFLFEYFSETQRNKGNFPGRFSGRQFSNSRSEMNVSTLELGDSALYLCASSPHRDRSYEQYFGPGTRLTVT.

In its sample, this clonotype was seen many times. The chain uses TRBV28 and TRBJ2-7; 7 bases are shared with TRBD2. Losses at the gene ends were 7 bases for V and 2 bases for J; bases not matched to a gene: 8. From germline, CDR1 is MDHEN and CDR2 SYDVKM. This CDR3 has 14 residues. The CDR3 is CASTMRGSAYEQYF. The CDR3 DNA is TGTGCCAGCACTATGCGGGGGAGCGCCTACGAGCAGTACTTC.

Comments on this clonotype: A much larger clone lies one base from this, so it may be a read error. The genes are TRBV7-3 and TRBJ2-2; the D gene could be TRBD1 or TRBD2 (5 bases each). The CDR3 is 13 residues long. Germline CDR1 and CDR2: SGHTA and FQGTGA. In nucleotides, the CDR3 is TGTGCCAGCAGGGGCAGGGTCACCGGGGACCTGTTTTTT. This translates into CASRGRVTGDLFF.

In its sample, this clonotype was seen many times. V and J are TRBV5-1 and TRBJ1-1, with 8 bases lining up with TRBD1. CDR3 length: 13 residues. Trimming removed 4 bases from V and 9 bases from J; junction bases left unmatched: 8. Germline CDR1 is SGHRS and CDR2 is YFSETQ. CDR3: CASSATGEGKAFF. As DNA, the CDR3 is TGCGCCAGCAGCGCGACAGGGGAAGGGAAAGCTTTCTTT.

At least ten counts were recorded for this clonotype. The CDR3 here is CASSLGQPNSPLHF. CDR3 DNA: TGTGCCAGCAGCTTAGGGCAGCCTAATTCACCCCTCCACTTT. The V gene is TRBV7-3, the J gene TRBJ1-6, with no clear D. V lost 2 bases and J 6 bases, leaving 8 bases between the germline ends. CDR1 and CDR2 (germline): SGHTA, FQGTGA. The CDR3 sequence is 14 residues long.

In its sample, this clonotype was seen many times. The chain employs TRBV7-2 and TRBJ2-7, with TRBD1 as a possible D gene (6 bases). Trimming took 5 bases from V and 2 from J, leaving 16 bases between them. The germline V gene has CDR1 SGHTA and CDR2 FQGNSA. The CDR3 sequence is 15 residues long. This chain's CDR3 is CASSRPPTGTYEQYF. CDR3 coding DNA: TGTGCCAGCAGCAGACCACCGACAGGAACCTACGAGCAGTACTTC. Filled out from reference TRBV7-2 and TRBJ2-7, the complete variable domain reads GAGVSQSPSNKVTEKGKDVELRCDPISGHTALYWYRQSLGQGLEFLIYFQGNSAPDKSGLPSDRFSAERTGGSVSTLTIQRTQQEDSAVYLCASSRPPTGTYEQYFGPGTRLTVT.

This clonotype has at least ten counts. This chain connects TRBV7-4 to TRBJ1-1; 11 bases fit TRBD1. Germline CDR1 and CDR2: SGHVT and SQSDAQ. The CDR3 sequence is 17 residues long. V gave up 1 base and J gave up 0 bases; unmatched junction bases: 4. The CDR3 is CASSLGGQGGLNTEAFF. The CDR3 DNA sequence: TGTGCCAGCAGCTTAGGGGGACAGGGGGGTTTGAACACTGAAGCTTTCTTT.

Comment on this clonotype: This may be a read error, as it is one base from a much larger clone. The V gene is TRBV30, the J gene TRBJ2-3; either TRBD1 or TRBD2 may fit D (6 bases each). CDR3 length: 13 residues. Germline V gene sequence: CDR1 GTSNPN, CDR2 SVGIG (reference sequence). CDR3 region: CAWSVGGSETQYF. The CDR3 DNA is TGTGCCTGGAGTGTCGGGGGCTCAGAAACGCAGTATTTT.

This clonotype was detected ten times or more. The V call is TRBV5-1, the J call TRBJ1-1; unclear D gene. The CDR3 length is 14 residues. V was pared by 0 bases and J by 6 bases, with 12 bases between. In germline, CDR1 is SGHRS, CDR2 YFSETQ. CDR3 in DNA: TGCGCCAGCAGCTTGGGGCAGTTCCTGGCTGAAGCTTTCTTT. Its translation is CASSLGQFLAEAFF.

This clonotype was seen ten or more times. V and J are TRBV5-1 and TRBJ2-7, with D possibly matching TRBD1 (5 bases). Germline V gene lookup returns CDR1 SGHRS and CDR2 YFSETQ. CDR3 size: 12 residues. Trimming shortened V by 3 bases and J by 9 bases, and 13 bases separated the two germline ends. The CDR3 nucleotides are TGCGCCAGCAGCTCGAAACAGGACGGGCAGTACTTC. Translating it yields CASSSKQDGQYF.

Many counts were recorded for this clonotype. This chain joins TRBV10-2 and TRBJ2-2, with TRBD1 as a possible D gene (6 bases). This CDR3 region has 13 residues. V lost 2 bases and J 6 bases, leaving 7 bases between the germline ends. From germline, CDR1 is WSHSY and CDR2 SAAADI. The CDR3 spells CASSEQGPGELFF. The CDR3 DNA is TGCGCCAGCAGTGAGCAGGGGCCCGGGGAGCTGTTTTTT.

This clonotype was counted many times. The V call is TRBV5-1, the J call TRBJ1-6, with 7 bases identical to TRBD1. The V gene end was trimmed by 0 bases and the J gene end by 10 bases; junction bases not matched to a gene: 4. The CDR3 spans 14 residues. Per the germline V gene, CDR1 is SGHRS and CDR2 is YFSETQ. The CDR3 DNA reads TGCGCCAGCAGCTTGGCACAGGGGCAGTCACCCCTCCACTTT. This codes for CASSLAQGQSPLHF.

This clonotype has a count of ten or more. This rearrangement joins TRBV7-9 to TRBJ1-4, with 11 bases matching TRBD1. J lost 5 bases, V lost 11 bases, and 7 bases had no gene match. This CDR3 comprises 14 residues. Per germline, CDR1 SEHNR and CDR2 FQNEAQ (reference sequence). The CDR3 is CAGGGDRGNEKLFF. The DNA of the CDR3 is TGTGCCGGTGGAGGGGACAGGGGGAATGAAAAACTGTTTTTT.

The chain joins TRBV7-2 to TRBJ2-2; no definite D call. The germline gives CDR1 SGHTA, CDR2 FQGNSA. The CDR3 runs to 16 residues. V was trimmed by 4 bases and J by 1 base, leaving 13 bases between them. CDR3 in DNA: TGTGCCAGCAGCTCACACCGGAGAGGGAACACCGGGGAGCTGTTTTTT. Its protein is CASSSHRRGNTGELFF.

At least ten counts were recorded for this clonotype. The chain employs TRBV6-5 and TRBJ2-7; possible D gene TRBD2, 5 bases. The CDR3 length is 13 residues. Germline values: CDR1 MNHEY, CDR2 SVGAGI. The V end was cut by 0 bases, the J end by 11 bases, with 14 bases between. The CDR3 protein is CASSYSSLEWKYF. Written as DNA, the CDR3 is TGTGCCAGCAGTTACTCGTCACTAGAATGGAAGTACTTC.